The 26 T cell receptor beta chains reported below all come from one sample, sequenced in a study of blood T cell repertoires in COVID-19. The protocol was immunoSEQ multiplex PCR, while the TCRdb copy is restricted to in-frame clones and leaves out a portion. The sample includes some 250,000 clones, around 86% of them seen just once. The sample taken for sequencing was peripheral blood. Receptors were obtained from a woman aged 60-75 years with active or convalescent COVID-19.

J is TRBJ2-1 and V is TRBV16; 8 bases are a match to TRBD2. The junction had 10 bases not matched to a gene; V was cut back by 3 bases and J by 9 bases. CDR1 and CDR2 (germline): KGHSY, FQNENV. The CDR3 is 15 residues long. The CDR3 sequence: CASSQAGGLGGEQFF. The CDR3 nucleotides are TGTGCCAGCAGCCAGGCGGGGGGCTTAGGCGGTGAGCAGTTCTTC. The full variable domain, with the rest looked up from reference TRBV16 and TRBJ2-1, is GEEVAQTPKHLVRGEGQKAKLYCAPIKGHSYVFWYQQVLKNEFKFLISFQNENVFDETGMPKERFSAKCLPNSPCSLEIQATKLEDSAVYFCASSQAGGLGGEQFFGPGTRLTVL.

The J gene is TRBJ1-2, the V gene TRBV5-1; 9 bases match TRBD1. Germline CDR1 reads SGHRS; CDR2 reads YFSETQ. CDR3 length: 15 amino acids. Trimming at V came to 0 bases and at J to 4 bases, leaving 4 bases not matched to a gene. For the CDR3, the DNA is TGCGCCAGCAGCTTGGCCCCGACAGGGGGCTATGGCTACACCTTC. Protein product: CASSLAPTGGYGYTF.

V gene TRBV4-3 combines with J gene TRBJ1-2; 12 bases map to TRBD1. With 4 bases clipped from V and 5 bases from J, the junction kept 5 bases outside the gene matches. This CDR3 comprises 15 residues. Germline V gene sequence: CDR1 LGHNA, CDR2 YSLEER. Written as DNA, the CDR3 is TGCGCCAGCAGCCCCGGGACAGGGGGCGCGTATGGCTACACCTTC. This encodes CASSPGTGGAYGYTF.

The gene calls are TRBV19 and TRBJ1-6; 8 nucleotides line up with TRBD1. Germline-derived CDR1 and CDR2 are LNHDA and SQIVND (reference sequence). After removal of 5 bases from V and 12 bases from J, the junction contained 9 bases not matched to a gene. The CDR3 covers 14 residues. CDR3 in DNA: TGTGCCAGTAGTTCGCAGGGGGCTGGAGTACCCCTCCACTTT. Amino acid sequence: CASSSQGAGVPLHF.

The chain carries TRBV28 and TRBJ1-1; no definite D call. Trimming stripped 4 bases from V and 4 bases from J, with 13 bases between. In germline, CDR1 is MDHEN, CDR2 SYDVKM. The CDR3 contains 14 residues. The CDR3 region has the DNA TGTGCCAGCAGTTGGGAGGGATGGAGCACTGAAGCTTTCTTT. It yields the protein CASSWEGWSTEAFF.

The gene calls are TRBV19 and TRBJ2-3, with TRBD1 matching 10 bases. V dropped 3 bases and J dropped 4; count of bases not matched to a gene: 7. The CDR3 is 16 residues long. Germline V lookup: CDR1 LNHDA, CDR2 SQIVND (reference sequence). The CDR3 loop reads CASSIRDRGIADTQYF. CDR3 nucleotides: TGTGCCAGTAGTATTCGGGACAGGGGCATCGCAGATACGCAGTATTTT. Full variable domain (outside the CDR3, taken from reference TRBV19 and TRBJ2-3): DGGITQSPKYLFRKEGQNVTLSCEQNLNHDAMYWYRQDPGQGLRLIYYSQIVNDFQKGDIAEGYSVSREKKESFPLTVTSAQKNPTAFYLCASSIRDRGIADTQYFGPGTRLTVL.

This clone is a singleton in its sample. The chain couples TRBV7-9 to TRBJ2-7; 7 bases line up with TRBD2. CDR3 length: 15 amino acids. With V trimmed by 0 bases and J by 2 bases, 4 bases remained unmatched. Germline CDR1 and CDR2: SEHNR and FQNEAQ (reference sequence). The CDR3 is CASSLAGGNPYEQYF. Written as DNA, the CDR3 is TGTGCCAGCAGCTTAGCGGGGGGGAATCCCTACGAGCAGTACTTC.

This rearrangement joins TRBV9 to TRBJ1-5; 7 bases agree with TRBD1. This CDR3 has 14 residues. V shed 0 bases, J shed 6 bases, and the junction held 3 bases outside the gene matches. Germline lookup yields CDR1 SGDLS and CDR2 YYNGEE. In DNA, the CDR3 is TGTGCCAGCAGCGTAGACTCAGGGGGTCAGCCCCAGCATTTT. Protein product: CASSVDSGGQPQHF.

This chain connects TRBV2 to TRBJ2-7; possible D gene TRBD2, 6 bases. V was pared by 11 bases and J by 5 bases, with 19 bases between. This CDR3 contains 13 residues. Looked up from germline, CDR1 is SNHLY and CDR2 is FYNNEI. The CDR3 is CAAGGDPQDEQYF. The CDR3 bases are TGTGCCGCCGGGGGTGACCCACAGGACGAGCAGTACTTC. The whole variable domain, filled in from reference TRBV2 and TRBJ2-7, reads EPEVTQTPSHQVTQMGQEVILRCVPISNHLYFYWYRQILGQKVEFLVSFYNNEISEKSEIFDDQFSVERPDGSNFTLKIRSTKLEDSAMYFCAAGGDPQDEQYFGPGTRLTVT.

The V and J genes are TRBV4-3 and TRBJ2-3; D is perhaps TRBD2 (7 bases). The CDR3 consists of 15 residues. Germline V gene lookup returns CDR1 LGHNA and CDR2 YSLEER. V was trimmed by 0 bases and J by 12 bases, leaving 19 bases between them. CDR3 nucleotide sequence: TGCGCCAGCAGCCAAGATTTCGGGGGGCCGGGGTCCCAGTATTTT. Translating it yields CASSQDFGGPGSQYF.

This chain connects TRBV19 to TRBJ1-5; maybe TRBD1 (5 bases). Trimming stripped 6 bases from V and 1 base from J, with 13 bases between. The CDR3 has 15 residues. CDR1 and CDR2 (germline): LNHDA, SQIVND (reference sequence). The CDR3 reads CASSRDPSSNQPQHF. The CDR3 nucleotides are TGTGCCAGTAGCAGGGATCCCTCAAGCAATCAGCCCCAGCATTTT.

V usage is TRBV6-5 and J usage is TRBJ2-1, with 8 bases aligning to TRBD2. Per the germline V gene, CDR1 is MNHEY and CDR2 is SVGAGI. Trimming removed 5 bases from V and 7 bases from J; junction bases left unmatched: 7. The CDR3 extends over 14 amino acids. CDR3 nucleotides: TGTGCCAGCAGTCTCCGACTAGCGTCTAATGAGCAGTTCTTC. Translation gives CASSLRLASNEQFF.

This chain uses TRBV14 with TRBJ1-2; D is ambiguous. Trimming stripped 2 bases from V and 8 bases from J, with 12 bases between. Germline V gene data show CDR1 as SGHDN and CDR2 as FVKESK. The CDR3 contains 13 residues. The CDR3 reads CASSQLFAEGYTF. In nucleotides, the CDR3 is TGTGCCAGCAGCCAATTGTTCGCGGAAGGCTACACCTTC.

The CDR3 DNA sequence: TGCGCCAGCAGCTTGAGTGGTGGTCACAGGGGTCCCGGGGAGCTGTTTTTT. Protein sequence: CASSLSGGHRGPGELFF. This chain connects TRBV5-1 to TRBJ2-2, with 7 bases lining up with TRBD1. The ends lost 1 base at V and 6 bases at J; junction bases unmatched: 12. The CDR3 totals 17 residues. Germline CDR1 is SGHRS and CDR2 is YFSETQ.

This clone turned up a few times. This sequence joins TRBV3-1 (or the pseudogene TRBV3-2) and TRBJ2-7, with TRBD1 matching 9 bases. CDR3 size: 14 residues. The junction had 7 bases not matched to a gene; V was cut back by 4 bases and J by 6 bases. Looked up from germline, CDR1 is LGHDT and CDR2 is YNNKEL (reference sequence). DNA of the CDR3: TGTGCCAGCAGCCCGGGACAGGGAAACGGCGAGCAGTACTTC. It translates to CASSPGQGNGEQYF.

The chain joins TRBV10-3 to TRBJ2-1; TRBD1 agrees at 8 bases. The ends lost 8 bases at V and 5 bases at J; junction bases unmatched: 14. The germline gives CDR1 ENHRY, CDR2 SYGVKD. The CDR3 consists of 16 residues. CDR3 sequence reads: CAISLRGTGANNEQFF. CDR3 in DNA: TGTGCCATCTCCCTCCGGGGGACAGGAGCCAACAATGAGCAGTTCTTC.

This chain links TRBV6-1 with TRBJ2-2, with D perhaps TRBD1 (6 bases). Germline V gene sequence: CDR1 MNHNS, CDR2 SASEGT. Trimming took 1 base from V and 6 from J, leaving 15 bases between them. There are 16 residues in the CDR3. The CDR3 nucleotides read TGTGCCAGCAGTGAAGTGGGCAGGGGTTCGGCCGGGGAGCTGTTTTTT. Translated: CASSEVGRGSAGELFF.

This clone has a single count. The chain joins TRBV24-1 to TRBJ2-3; a weak D match, TRBD1 (5 bases). There are 13 residues in the CDR3. The V gene's germline CDR1 is KGHDR and CDR2 SFDVKD. V lost 4 bases and J 2 bases, leaving 6 bases between the germline ends. CDR3 region: CATSEDNTDTQYF. CDR3 DNA sequence: TGTGCCACCAGTGAGGACAACACAGATACGCAGTATTTT.

The rearrangement joins TRBV7-9 to TRBJ2-2; 8 nucleotides agree with TRBD2. The CDR3 length is 18 residues. With 5 bases clipped from V and 5 bases from J, the junction kept 16 bases outside the gene matches. The germline gives CDR1 SEHNR, CDR2 FQNEAQ (reference sequence). CDR3 sequence: CASSDRKTRGGLTGELFF. The CDR3 DNA is TGTGCCAGCAGCGACCGGAAGACACGGGGGGGCTTAACCGGGGAGCTGTTTTTT.

This clone was observed a single time. The chain recombines TRBV29-1 with TRBJ1-1, with a weak D call TRBD1 (6 bases). The CDR3 spans 12 residues. CDR1 and CDR2 (germline): SQVTM, ANQGSEA. The V and J ends lost 0 bases and 8 bases respectively, with 10 bases between them. The DNA for the CDR3 is TGCAGCGTTGAAGACGGGGGGCGGGAAGCTTTCTTT. Translated: CSVEDGGREAFF.

This sequence joins TRBV6-1 and TRBJ2-3; no reliable D call. Trimming pared 3 bases from V and 4 bases from J, leaving 5 bases between. Germline V gene lookup returns CDR1 MNHNS and CDR2 SASEGT. The CDR3 has 12 amino acids. Here the CDR3 reads CASSDGPDTQYF. The CDR3 region has the DNA TGTGCCAGCAGTGATGGGCCAGATACGCAGTATTTT.

The chain uses TRBV5-1 and TRBJ2-2; tentative D call: TRBD1 (6 bases). The CDR3 is 16 residues long. Trimming removed 5 bases from V and 0 bases from J, with 14 bases in between. The germline gives CDR1 SGHRS, CDR2 YFSETQ. CDR3 in DNA: TGCGCCAGCAGGCAGGACAGCTCCACGAACACCGGGGAGCTGTTTTTT. Encoded protein: CASRQDSSTNTGELFF.

This clone occurred once. V gene TRBV10-3 combines with J gene TRBJ1-2, with D possibly being TRBD1 (6 bases). Germline V gene data show CDR1 as ENHRY and CDR2 as SYGVKD. V gave up 3 bases and J gave up 1 base, with 9 bases separating them. This CDR3 is 14 amino acids long. For the CDR3, the DNA is TGTGCCATCAGTGACCCAGGGGTTAACTATGGCTACACCTTC. Its protein product is CAISDPGVNYGYTF.

CDR3 sequence reads: CASSTIRSGKNIQYF. The CDR3 DNA is TGTGCCAGCAGCACAATCAGGTCCGGCAAAAACATTCAGTACTTC. The chain links TRBV11-2 to TRBJ2-4; D not resolved. CDR3 length: 15 amino acids. CDR1 and CDR2 (germline): SGHAT, FQNNGV. Trimming removed 5 bases at V and 3 bases at J, with 14 bases between.

V usage is TRBV6-5 and J usage is TRBJ1-4, with TRBD1 matching over 11 bases. Germline values: CDR1 MNHEY, CDR2 SVGAGI. The CDR3 contains 15 residues. V shed 0 bases and J 7 bases; nucleotides not matched to a gene: 1. CDR3 region: CASSYSGTGGEKLFF. CDR3 DNA sequence: TGTGCCAGCAGTTACTCGGGGACAGGGGGTGAAAAACTGTTTTTT.

V gene TRBV28 combines with J gene TRBJ1-4; 10 nucleotides align to TRBD1. V lost 5 bases, J lost 3 bases, and 6 bases stayed unmatched. From germline, CDR1 is MDHEN and CDR2 SYDVKM. The CDR3 length is 16 residues. The CDR3 loop reads CASSPGTGVANEKLFF. CDR3 DNA sequence: TGTGCCAGCAGTCCCGGGACAGGGGTGGCTAATGAAAAACTGTTTTTT.